The T cell receptor (beta chain) described here comes from a study of T cells after yellow fever vaccination. Study-level results: Once the booster was given, most primary-vaccination clones reappeared, at over 95% for CD4 and roughly 91% for CD8.

This clonotype was seen ten or more times. Trimming shortened V by 4 bases and J by 1 base, and 5 bases separated the two germline ends. Germline CDR1 MRHNA, CDR2 SNTAGT. CDR3 length equals 13 residues. The authors made TCR cDNA by 5'RACE template switching, adding a universal primer site and UMIs. TCRdb independently ran MiXCR on the 5' RACE reads; one entry per CDR3 protein. Of tens of thousands of distinct CDR3 sequences detected, around 6.7% appear once; the ten largest clones hold roughly 26%. The receptor was isolated from a man between 18 and 35 years old who received the YFV17D yellow fever vaccine. The specimen was CD8+ T cells not binding an NS4B(214-222) dextramer, sorted from PBMCs, collected approximately 40 days after the first yellow fever vaccination. V is TRBV6-4 and J is TRBJ1-5; the D is unclear. The CDR3 DNA sequence: TGTGCCAGCAGTGCCGGGAGCAATCAGCCCCAGCATTTT. It encodes CASSAGSNQPQHF.